Following are 21 T cell receptor beta chains from one sample sequenced in a study of graft-versus-host responses after intestinal transplantation. No antigen has been identified for these receptors. Generated by immunoSEQ multiplex PCR, the TCRdb table keeps only in-frame clones and is missing some. The sample has more than 90,000 clones, 90% to 95% seen once. The sample in question was unstimulated CD4+ T cells sorted from spleen or lymph node cells, obtained before transplant. The receptors shown here come from a human donor who was the organ donor for an intestinal transplant.

The J gene is TRBJ1-2, the V gene TRBV7-2; D unresolved. Trimming took off 4 bases at V and 8 bases at J, with 14 bases between the two ends. The CDR3 covers 13 residues. Germline lookup yields CDR1 SGHTA and CDR2 FQGNSA. In nucleotides, the CDR3 is TGTGCCAGCAGCTCGGCCAGCGTGGGGGGCTACACCTTC. Amino acid sequence: CASSSASVGGYTF.

This chain links TRBV6-1 with TRBJ2-7; 13 bases fit TRBD2. Germline trimming cut 7 bases from V and 5 bases from J; bases unmatched to any gene: 8. Per the germline V gene, CDR1 is MNHNS and CDR2 is SASEGT. The CDR3 has 15 residues. CDR3 protein: CASKGLAGVGHEQYF. The CDR3 bases are TGTGCCAGCAAAGGACTAGCGGGAGTGGGTCACGAGCAGTACTTC.

This clone was detected a few times. The J gene is TRBJ2-1, the V gene TRBV5-1; 9 positions agree with TRBD2. J gave up 8 bases and V 2 bases, and 5 bases lay outside the gene matches. The CDR3 is made up of 14 amino acids. Germline values: CDR1 SGHRS, CDR2 YFSETQ. In DNA form, the CDR3 reads TGCGCCAGCAGCTTCGAGGCTAGCGGGGATGAGCAGTTCTTC. This codes for CASSFEASGDEQFF.

The chain uses TRBV27 and TRBJ1-6, with D tentatively TRBD1 (6 bases). The germline V gene encodes CDR1 MNHEY and CDR2 SMNVEV (reference sequence). Trimming stripped 2 bases from V and 10 bases from J, with 15 bases between. The length of the CDR3 is 15 residues. This chain's CDR3 is CASSLAGGFNSPLHF. The CDR3 nucleotides read TGTGCCAGCAGTTTAGCGGGGGGCTTTAACTCACCCCTCCACTTT.

The chain has TRBV9 and TRBJ2-1; D perhaps matches TRBD1 (6 bases). Between the trimmed V and J ends, which lost 3 bases and 8 bases, there was a span of 21 bases. This CDR3 is 16 amino acids long. Germline CDR1 is SGDLS and CDR2 is YYNGEE. The CDR3 DNA is TGTGCCAGCAGCGACCCCAAGGGCTTACAGGGCTATGAGCAGTTCTTC. This codes for CASSDPKGLQGYEQFF.

V and J are TRBV11-2 and TRBJ1-5; D unresolved. Germline assignment: CDR1 SGHAT and CDR2 FQNNGV. V shed 3 bases and J shed 6 bases, with 12 bases lying between them. The CDR3 loop spans 14 amino acids. In DNA, the CDR3 is TGTGCCAGCAGCTTCCTTAGACGGAGTCAGCCCCAGCATTTT. This translates into CASSFLRRSQPQHF.

The chain recombines TRBV4-1 with TRBJ2-1, with D perhaps matching TRBD1 (6 bases). Germline CDR1 MGHRA, CDR2 YSYEKL. V gave up 0 bases and J gave up 1 base, with 13 bases separating them. The CDR3 loop spans 17 amino acids. In DNA, the CDR3 is TGCGCCAGCAGCCAAGATCTAGTGGGGGCGTCCTACAATGAGCAGTTCTTC. Amino acids: CASSQDLVGASYNEQFF.

The genes are TRBV2 and TRBJ1-2; TRBD1 matches 9 bases. Trimming cost V 2 bases and J 0 bases; bases outside gene matches: 7. The CDR3 runs to 17 residues. CDR1 is SNHLY and CDR2 is FYNNEI in the germline V gene. CDR3: CASSESGTGTANYGYTF. CDR3 DNA: TGTGCCAGCAGTGAAAGCGGGACAGGGACGGCTAACTATGGCTACACCTTC.

This sequence joins TRBV29-1 and TRBJ2-7; D is perhaps TRBD2 (6 bases). Germline V lookup: CDR1 SQVTM, CDR2 ANQGSEA. The CDR3 is 14 residues long. V lost 0 bases and J lost 3, with 12 bases in between. The CDR3 DNA reads TGCAGCGTTGAAGATCGGGGGAGAGGCTACGAGCAGTACTTC. Encoded protein: CSVEDRGRGYEQYF.

CDR3 bases: TGTGCCAGCAGTTACGGGGGAGGGGGCGAAAAACTGTTTTTT. It yields the protein CASSYGGGGEKLFF. The chain is built from TRBV27 and TRBJ1-4, with 7 bases aligning to TRBD1. The CDR3 totals 14 residues. The junction had 7 bases not matched to a gene; V was cut back by 4 bases and J by 8 bases. Germline V CDR1 and CDR2: MNHEY, SMNVEV (reference sequence).

DNA of the CDR3: TGTGCCAGCAGCCTACCGGGACCAAGGGGTGAAAAACTGTTTTTT. Amino acid sequence: CASSLPGPRGEKLFF. The rearrangement joins TRBV7-9 to TRBJ1-4, with D maybe TRBD1 (5 bases). CDR1 is SEHNR, CDR2 FQNEAQ, per germline (reference sequence). There are 15 residues in the CDR3. V was pared by 5 bases and J by 7 bases, with 17 bases between.

A word on this clone: This sample includes further DNA sequences coding for the same CDR3. V and J are TRBV20-1 and TRBJ2-5, with D tentatively TRBD1 (6 bases). The ends were cut back, 2 bases at V and 5 bases at J, with 6 bases in the middle. CDR3 length equals 11 residues. Germline V gene data show CDR1 as DFQATT and CDR2 as SNEGSKA (reference sequence). The CDR3 DNA follows: TGCAGTGCTAGACAGGGGGAGACCCAGTACTTC. Translated: CSARQGETQYF.

This clone is a singleton in its sample. V is TRBV5-1 and J is TRBJ2-1, with TRBD2 identical over 7 bases. Germline trimming cut 2 bases from V and 10 bases from J; bases unmatched to any gene: 9. The CDR3 covers 14 residues. The V gene's germline CDR1 is SGHRS and CDR2 YFSETQ. CDR3 coding DNA: TGCGCCAGCAGCTTCAGAAGCGGGGCCGGGGAGCAGTTCTTC. This gives the protein CASSFRSGAGEQFF.

The chain recombines TRBV30 with TRBJ2-7; D gene ambiguous. Trimming left V 5 bases short and J 2 bases short, with 7 bases between. Germline lookup yields CDR1 GTSNPN and CDR2 SVGIG (reference sequence). The CDR3 covers 11 residues. CDR3 residues: CAWATAYEQYF. CDR3 DNA: TGTGCCTGGGCCACCGCCTACGAGCAGTACTTC.

Notes on this clone: The same CDR3 is also encoded by other DNA sequences in this sample. The chain combines TRBV30 with TRBJ2-1; D is unresolved. Trimming removed 0 bases from V and 5 bases from J, with 8 bases in between. This CDR3 spans 13 amino acids. CDR1 and CDR2 (germline): GTSNPN, SVGIG (reference sequence). The DNA of the CDR3 is TGTGCCTGGAGTGTACGACGCGACAATGAGCAGTTCTTC. It encodes CAWSVRRDNEQFF.

This clone was observed a single time. This chain joins TRBV4-1 and TRBJ1-4, with a possible D match to TRBD1 (5 bases). Germline values: CDR1 MGHRA, CDR2 YSYEKL. With 3 bases removed from V and 4 bases from J, the gap between germline ends came to 21 bases. The CDR3 is made up of 18 amino acids. CDR3 sequence: CASSHLYAEGSSNEKLFF. Here the CDR3 DNA reads TGCGCCAGCAGCCACCTATACGCGGAGGGGTCGAGTAATGAAAAACTGTTTTTT.

V and J are TRBV11-3 and TRBJ2-3; perhaps D is TRBD1 or TRBD2 (5 bases each). With 6 bases removed from V and 0 bases from J, the gap between germline ends came to 10 bases. Germline V gives CDR1 SGHNT, CDR2 YENEEA. The CDR3 is 14 amino acids. This CDR3 reads CASSRGLSTDTQYF. The DNA for the CDR3 is TGTGCCAGCAGTCGGGGCCTTAGCACAGATACGCAGTATTTT. Supplemented by reference TRBV11-3 and TRBJ2-3, the full variable domain reads EAGVVQSPRYKIIEKKQPVAFWCNPISGHNTLYWYLQNLGQGPELLIRYENEEAVDDSQLPKDRFSAERLKGVDSTLKIQPAELGDSAVYLCASSRGLSTDTQYFGPGTRLTVL.

The chain is built from TRBV6-5 and TRBJ1-2; weak D call: TRBD1 (5 bases). The germline CDR1 and CDR2 sequences are MNHEY and SVGAGI. This CDR3 has 13 amino acids. Trimming left V 5 bases short and J 4 bases short, with 11 bases between. The CDR3 bases are TGTGCCAGCAGTGGGGCCCTGTCCTATGGCTACACCTTC. Its translation is CASSGALSYGYTF.

The chain uses TRBV5-1 and TRBJ2-2; 10 bases align to TRBD1. Germline V gives CDR1 SGHRS, CDR2 YFSETQ. The CDR3 covers 14 residues. J gave up 4 bases and V 3 bases, and 0 bases lay outside the gene matches. The CDR3 spells CASSWDRGTGELFF. Here the CDR3 DNA reads TGCGCCAGCAGCTGGGACAGGGGCACCGGGGAGCTGTTTTTT.

The V call is TRBV7-6, the J call TRBJ1-1; D gene ambiguous. This CDR3 spans 13 amino acids. Germline V gives CDR1 SGHVS, CDR2 FNYEAQ. Trimming shortened V by 6 bases and J by 0 bases, and 8 bases separated the two germline ends. The CDR3 is CASSLDVNTEAFF. CDR3 DNA: TGTGCCAGCAGTTTGGACGTGAACACTGAAGCTTTCTTT.

This chain uses TRBV29-1 with TRBJ1-2; D not certain. The CDR3 covers 13 residues. V was cut by 2 bases and J by 1 base, with 8 bases left in between. The germline CDR1 and CDR2 sequences are SQVTM and ANQGSEA. The DNA of the CDR3 is TGCAGCGTTGAATTCTGGGATAACTATGGCTACACCTTC. Encoded protein: CSVEFWDNYGYTF.